These 15 T cell receptor beta chains were sequenced from one sample in a study of shared clonotypes between healthy human individuals. Assay: immunoSEQ multiplex PCR; the TCRdb copy retains only in-frame clones and omits some. The sample lists about 1.4 million clones; 96% were seen once. The sequencing sample was made of naive CD4+ T cells sorted from blood. Subset defined: CD45RA+ positively selected. The origin of the receptors is a man in his thirties or forties in good health.

This chain uses TRBV11-3 with TRBJ1-3; D unresolved. V was pared by 1 base and J by 4 bases, with 8 bases between. Germline CDR1 and CDR2: SGHNT and YENEEA. The length of the CDR3 is 14 residues. The CDR3 coding sequence is TGTGCCAGCAGCTTAGGTTCCGGAGGAAACACCATATATTTT. Amino acids: CASSLGSGGNTIYF.

This clone has only one observation. Distinct nucleotide sequences in the sample also encode this CDR3. This chain links TRBV7-6 with TRBJ2-3; TRBD2 matches 11 bases. The CDR3 is 15 residues long. Trimming removed 2 bases from V and 6 bases from J; junction bases left unmatched: 4. Germline V gene data show CDR1 as SGHVS and CDR2 as FNYEAQ. The CDR3 nucleotides are TGTGCCAGCAGCTTATTAGCGGGAGGGATGGATACGCAGTATTTT. Translated: CASSLLAGGMDTQYF.

The chain has TRBV28 and TRBJ2-1; 8 bases are a match to TRBD1. The CDR3 spans 13 residues. With V trimmed by 6 bases and J by 8 bases, 6 bases remained unmatched. Germline CDR1 reads MDHEN; CDR2 reads SYDVKM. The CDR3 loop reads CASRGQGAYEQFF. For the CDR3, the DNA is TGTGCCAGCAGGGGGCAGGGGGCCTATGAGCAGTTCTTC.

The V gene is TRBV18, the J gene TRBJ2-5; D is perhaps TRBD2 (5 bases). The CDR3 sequence is 15 residues long. Germline lookup yields CDR1 KGHSH and CDR2 LQKENI. With 2 bases removed from V and 5 bases from J, the gap between germline ends came to 15 bases. This CDR3 reads CASSPSEGSRETQYF. The CDR3 nucleotides read TGTGCCAGCTCACCATCAGAGGGCTCGAGGGAGACCCAGTACTTC.

This clone appeared once. This chain connects TRBV5-6 to TRBJ2-3, with a possible D match to TRBD2 (6 bases). Per germline, CDR1 SGHDT and CDR2 YYEEEE. V was clipped by 1 base and J by 2 bases, with 11 bases between them. The length of the CDR3 is 15 residues. The CDR3 DNA reads as TGTGCCAGCAGCTTGCGGGAGTGGGACACAGATACGCAGTATTTT. It encodes CASSLREWDTDTQYF.

This sequence joins TRBV28 and TRBJ1-4; 8 nucleotides agree with TRBD1. The CDR3 extends over 16 amino acids. V gave up 6 bases and J gave up 3 bases; unmatched junction bases: 9. The V gene's germline CDR1 is MDHEN and CDR2 SYDVKM. The CDR3 coding sequence is TGTGCCAGCAGCCGAACAGGGGGGCGGGCTAATGAAAAACTGTTTTTT. Its protein is CASSRTGGRANEKLFF.

The J gene is TRBJ1-3, the V gene TRBV7-9; D not resolved. The CDR3 has 15 amino acids. Germline assignment: CDR1 SEHNR and CDR2 FQNEAQ (reference sequence). V lost 5 bases and J 0 bases, leaving 11 bases between the germline ends. CDR3 sequence: CASSPRVISGNTIYF. CDR3 nucleotide sequence: TGTGCCAGCAGCCCTCGGGTGATCTCTGGAAACACCATATATTTT.

The table lists this clone with a count of one. J is TRBJ2-7 and V is TRBV25-1, with D uncertain. Trimming cost V 1 base and J 3 bases, with 13 bases left between them. Per germline, CDR1 MGHDK and CDR2 SYGVNS. The CDR3 runs 15 residues. CDR3 in amino acids: CASSESGLNGYEQYF. In nucleotides, the CDR3 is TGTGCCAGCAGTGAATCCGGGTTGAACGGCTACGAGCAGTACTTC.

This rearrangement joins TRBV9 to TRBJ1-3; D perhaps matches TRBD1 (6 bases). Per germline, CDR1 SGDLS and CDR2 YYNGEE. V was shortened by 3 bases and J by 0 bases, with 13 bases between the two germline ends. The CDR3 length is 16 residues. CDR3 in DNA: TGTGCCAGCAGCGCAGCAGACAGGTCCTCTGGAAACACCATATATTTT. Translated, it gives CASSAADRSSGNTIYF.

The genes are TRBV5-4 and TRBJ2-7; 7 positions agree with TRBD2. The V segment lost 3 bases and the J segment 3 bases; nucleotides outside the gene matches: 9. The germline CDR1 and CDR2 sequences are SGHNT and YYREEE (reference sequence). The CDR3 runs 15 residues. The CDR3 DNA sequence: TGTGCCAGCAGCTCTCCGGGACTAAGAGGCTACGAGCAGTACTTC. As protein: CASSSPGLRGYEQYF.

This chain joins TRBV7-3 and TRBJ2-1; weak D call: TRBD1 (5 bases). This CDR3 has 13 amino acids. Trimming removed 4 bases at V and 9 bases at J, with 13 bases between. Germline V gives CDR1 SGHTA, CDR2 FQGTGA. The CDR3 loop reads CASSSLGRGEQFF. Written as DNA, the CDR3 is TGTGCCAGCAGCTCCCTTGGTAGGGGTGAGCAGTTCTTC.

The V and J genes are TRBV7-9 and TRBJ1-1; D remains unclear. Germline CDR1 is SEHNR and CDR2 is FQNEAQ (reference sequence). V was pared by 5 bases and J by 6 bases, with 13 bases between. CDR3 size: 13 residues. CDR3 sequence reads: CASSPHHSAEAFF. The CDR3 DNA reads TGTGCCAGCAGCCCGCATCATTCTGCTGAAGCTTTCTTT.

CDR3 loop: CAISESPLAGVTYEQYF. The CDR3 nucleotides read TGTGCCATCAGTGAGTCGCCTCTAGCGGGAGTGACCTACGAGCAGTACTTC. This rearrangement joins TRBV10-3 to TRBJ2-7; 10 bases agree with TRBD2. The CDR3 has 17 residues. J lost 2 bases, V lost 0 bases, and 7 bases had no gene match. Germline loops: CDR1 ENHRY, CDR2 SYGVKD.

This clone showed up just once. The chain links TRBV7-9 to TRBJ1-3; tentatively, D is TRBD1 (5 bases). Trimming stripped 4 bases from V and 1 base from J, with 23 bases between. From germline, CDR1 is SEHNR and CDR2 FQNEAQ (reference sequence). The CDR3 loop spans 19 amino acids. DNA of the CDR3: TGTGCCAGCAGCTCCCCGAACAGGAAAGGCGGCGAATCTGGAAACACCATATATTTT. This encodes CASSSPNRKGGESGNTIYF.

The chain carries TRBV14 and TRBJ2-1, with D uncertain. The CDR3 consists of 14 residues. CDR1 is SGHDN, CDR2 FVKESK, per germline. V lost 3 bases and J 3 bases, leaving 9 bases between the germline ends. In DNA, the CDR3 is TGTGCCAGCAGCCATCTAGTTTTCTACAATGAGCAGTTCTTC. This translates into CASSHLVFYNEQFF.